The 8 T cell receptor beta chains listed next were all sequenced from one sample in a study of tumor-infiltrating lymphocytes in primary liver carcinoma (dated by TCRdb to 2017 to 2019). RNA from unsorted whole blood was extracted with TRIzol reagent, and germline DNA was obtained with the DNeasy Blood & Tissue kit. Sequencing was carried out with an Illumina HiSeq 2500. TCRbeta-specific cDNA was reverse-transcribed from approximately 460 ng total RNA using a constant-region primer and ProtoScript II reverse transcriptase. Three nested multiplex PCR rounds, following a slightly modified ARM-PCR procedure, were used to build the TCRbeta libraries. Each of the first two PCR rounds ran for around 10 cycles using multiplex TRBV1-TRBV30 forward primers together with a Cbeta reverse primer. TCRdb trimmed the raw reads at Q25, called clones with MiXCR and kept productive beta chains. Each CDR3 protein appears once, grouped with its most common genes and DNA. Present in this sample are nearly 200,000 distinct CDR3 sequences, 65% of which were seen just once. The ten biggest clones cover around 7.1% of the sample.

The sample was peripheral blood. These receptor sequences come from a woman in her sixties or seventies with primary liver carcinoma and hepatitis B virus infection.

The CDR3, as DNA: TGTGCCAGCAGTGAATTCAGGGGCCCTGGAAACACCATATATTTT. It encodes CASSEFRGPGNTIYF. The V and J genes are TRBV6-1 and TRBJ1-3, with D tentatively TRBD1 (6 bases). In germline, CDR1 is MNHNS, CDR2 SASEGT. Trimming left V 2 bases short and J 2 bases short, with 10 bases between. The CDR3 sequence is 15 residues long.

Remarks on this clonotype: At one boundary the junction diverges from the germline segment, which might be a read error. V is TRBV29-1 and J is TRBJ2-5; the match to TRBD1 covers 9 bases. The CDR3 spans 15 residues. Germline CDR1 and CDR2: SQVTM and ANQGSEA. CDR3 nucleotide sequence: TGCAACGTTCCCCCTGACAGGGGGGTGCAAGAGACCCAGTACTTC. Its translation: CNVPPDRGVQETQYF.

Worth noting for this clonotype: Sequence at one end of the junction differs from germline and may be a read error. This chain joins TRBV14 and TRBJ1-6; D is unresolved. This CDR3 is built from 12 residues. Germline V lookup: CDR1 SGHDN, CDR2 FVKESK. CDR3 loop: CTSSQGRAPLHF. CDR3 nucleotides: TGTACCAGCAGCCAAGGGAGAGCACCCCTCCACTTT.

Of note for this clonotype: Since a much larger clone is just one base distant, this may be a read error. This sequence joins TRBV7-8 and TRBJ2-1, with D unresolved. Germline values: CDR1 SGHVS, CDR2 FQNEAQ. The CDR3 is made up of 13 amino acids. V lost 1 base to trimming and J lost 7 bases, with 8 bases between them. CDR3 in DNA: TGTGCCAGCAGCTTAGATTGCAATAATGAGCAGTTCTTC. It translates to CASSLDCNNEQFF.

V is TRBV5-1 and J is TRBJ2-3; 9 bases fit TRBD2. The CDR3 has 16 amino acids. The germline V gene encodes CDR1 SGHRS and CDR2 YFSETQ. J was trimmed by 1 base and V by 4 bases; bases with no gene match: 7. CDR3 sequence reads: CASSPGLARGTDTQYF. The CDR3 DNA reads TGCGCCAGCAGCCCAGGACTAGCGAGAGGCACAGATACGCAGTATTTT.

The CDR3 region has the DNA TGTGCCATCAGTGAGACGAATCAGCTCCATCATTTT. Translating gives CAISETNQLHHF. The rearrangement links TRBV10-3 to TRBJ1-5, with D unclear. The germline gives CDR1 ENHRY, CDR2 SYGVKD. The CDR3 consists of 12 residues. Trimming removed 2 bases at V and 16 bases at J, with 15 bases between.

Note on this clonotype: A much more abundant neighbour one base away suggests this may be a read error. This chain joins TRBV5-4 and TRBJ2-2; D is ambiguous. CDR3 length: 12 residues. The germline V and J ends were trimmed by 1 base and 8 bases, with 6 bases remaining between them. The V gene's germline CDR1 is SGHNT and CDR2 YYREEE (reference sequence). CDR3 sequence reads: CASSLSAGELFF. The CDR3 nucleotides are TGTGCCAGCAGCTTGAGTGCGGGGGAGCTGTTTTTT.

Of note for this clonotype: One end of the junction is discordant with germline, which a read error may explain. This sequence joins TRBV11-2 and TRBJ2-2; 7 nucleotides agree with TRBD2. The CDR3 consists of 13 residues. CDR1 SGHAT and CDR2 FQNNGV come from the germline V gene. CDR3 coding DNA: TGTGCCAGCTGCTCGTTAACGAGCGGGGAGCTGTGTTTT. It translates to CASCSLTSGELCF.